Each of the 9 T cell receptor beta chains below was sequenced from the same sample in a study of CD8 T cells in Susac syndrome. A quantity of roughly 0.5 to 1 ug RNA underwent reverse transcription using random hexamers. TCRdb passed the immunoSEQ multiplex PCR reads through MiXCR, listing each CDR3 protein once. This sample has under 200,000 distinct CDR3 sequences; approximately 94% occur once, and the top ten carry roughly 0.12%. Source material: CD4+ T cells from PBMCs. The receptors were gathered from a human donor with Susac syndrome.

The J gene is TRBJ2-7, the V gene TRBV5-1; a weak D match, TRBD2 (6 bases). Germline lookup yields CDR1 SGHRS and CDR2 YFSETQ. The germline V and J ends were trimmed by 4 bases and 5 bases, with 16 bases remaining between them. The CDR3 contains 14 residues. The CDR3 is CASSDPGGDDEQYF. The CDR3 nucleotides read TGCGCCAGCAGCGACCCCGGGGGTGACGACGAGCAGTACTTC.

The CDR3 nucleotides read TGTGCCAGCAGCCTGGGGACACCTCTCTCCTACAATGAGCAGTTCTTC. It yields the protein CASSLGTPLSYNEQFF. This chain links TRBV9 with TRBJ2-1; a weak D match, TRBD1 (6 bases). V dropped 4 bases and J dropped 0 bases, with 14 bases sitting between them. Looked up from germline, CDR1 is SGDLS and CDR2 is YYNGEE. This CDR3 has 16 residues.

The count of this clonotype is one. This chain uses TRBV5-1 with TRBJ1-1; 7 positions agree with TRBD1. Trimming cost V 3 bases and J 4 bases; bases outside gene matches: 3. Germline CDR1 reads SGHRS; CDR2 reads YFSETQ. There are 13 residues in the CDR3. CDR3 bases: TGCGCCAGCAGCTCAAGACAGGGCACTGAAGCTTTCTTT. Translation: CASSSRQGTEAFF.

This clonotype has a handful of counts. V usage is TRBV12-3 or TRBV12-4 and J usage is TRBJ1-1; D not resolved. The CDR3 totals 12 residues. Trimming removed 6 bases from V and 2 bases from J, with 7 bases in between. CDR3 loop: CASSFPNTEAFF. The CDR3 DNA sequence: TGTGCCAGCAGCTTCCCCAACACTGAAGCTTTCTTT.

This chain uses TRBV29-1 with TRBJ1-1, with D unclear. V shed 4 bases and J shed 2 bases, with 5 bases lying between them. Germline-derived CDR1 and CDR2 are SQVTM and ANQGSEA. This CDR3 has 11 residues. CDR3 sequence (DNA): TGCAGCGTTGTTCAAAACACTGAAGCTTTCTTT. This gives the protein CSVVQNTEAFF.

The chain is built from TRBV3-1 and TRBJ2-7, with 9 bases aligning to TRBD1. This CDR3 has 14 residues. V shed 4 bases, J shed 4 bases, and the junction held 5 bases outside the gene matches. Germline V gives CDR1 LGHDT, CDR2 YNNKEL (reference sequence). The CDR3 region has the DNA TGTGCCAGCAGCCTTTGGGACAGGGTGTACGAGCAGTACTTC. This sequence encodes CASSLWDRVYEQYF.

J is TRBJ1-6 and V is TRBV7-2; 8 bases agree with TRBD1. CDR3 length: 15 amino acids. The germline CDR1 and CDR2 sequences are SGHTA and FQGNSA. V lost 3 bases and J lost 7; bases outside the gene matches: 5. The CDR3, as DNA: TGTGCCAGCAGCTTCCGGACAGGGAGCAATTCACCCCTCCACTTT. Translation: CASSFRTGSNSPLHF.

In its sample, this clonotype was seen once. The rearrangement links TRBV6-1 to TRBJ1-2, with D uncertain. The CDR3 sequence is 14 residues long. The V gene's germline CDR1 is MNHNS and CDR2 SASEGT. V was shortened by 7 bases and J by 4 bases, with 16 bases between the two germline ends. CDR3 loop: CASTRETSGYGYTF. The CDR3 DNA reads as TGTGCCAGCACCCGAGAAACCTCCGGCTATGGCTACACCTTC.

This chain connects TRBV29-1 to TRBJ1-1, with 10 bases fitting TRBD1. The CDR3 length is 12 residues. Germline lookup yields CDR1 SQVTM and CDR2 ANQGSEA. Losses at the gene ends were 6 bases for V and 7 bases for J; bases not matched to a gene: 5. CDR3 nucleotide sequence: TGCAGCGTGGGACAGGGGCGGGGTGAAGCTTTCTTT. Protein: CSVGQGRGEAFF.